This T cell receptor (beta chain) was identified in a study of blood T cell repertoires in COVID-19. The table came from immunoSEQ multiplex PCR; TCRdb's copy has only in-frame clones and leaves some out. The table lists more than 150,000 clones, approximately 80% of them singletons. With 5 bases removed from V and 0 bases from J, the gap between germline ends came to 11 bases. CDR3 length: 14 amino acids. Germline assignment: CDR1 LNHDA and CDR2 SQIVND (reference sequence). The sequenced sample consisted of PBMCs or T cells enriched from blood (not recorded which). This sequence was found in a man aged 60 to 69 who had been exposed to COVID-19. The rearrangement uses TRBV19 and TRBJ2-7; a possible D gene is TRBD1 (6 bases). The CDR3 DNA reads TGTGCCAGTAGTTCCGACAGGTTCTCCTACGAGCAGTACTTC. This encodes CASSSDRFSYEQYF.